This T cell receptor (beta chain) emerged from a study of early T cells in non-severe SARS-CoV-2 infection. Whole-study findings and limits: Lookups in VDJdb leaned toward anti-spike CD8 responses and missed private and CD4 specificities.

Each single cDNA molecule received a unique molecular identifier. TCRdb re-derived calls from the 5' RACE reads in MiXCR, one entry per CDR3 protein. The sample includes tens of thousands of distinct CDR3 sequences, about 5% of them seen just once. In its sample, this clonotype was seen many times. As yet, its antigen is unknown. After removal of 6 bases from V and 6 bases from J, the junction contained 7 bases not matched to a gene. Per the germline V gene, CDR1 is SGHVS and CDR2 is FQNEAQ. This CDR3 comprises 14 residues. This TCR derives from an adult who was a healthcare worker with PCR-confirmed SARS-CoV-2 infection or an uninfected control (not recorded which). The source material was whole blood. The rearrangement uses TRBV7-8 and TRBJ2-1, with 8 nucleotides matching TRBD2. CDR3 in DNA: TGTGCCAGCAGGGGCTGGACTAGCCGCAATGAGCAGTTCTTC. Protein product: CASRGWTSRNEQFF.